The TCR beta chain under discussion was sequenced for a study of T cells in pancreatic ductal adenocarcinoma (dated by TCRdb to the late 2010s). Background for the entire study: To learn about the adaptive T-cell response arising naturally, investigators profiled where tumor-infiltrating CD8+ T cells, together with suppressive cells, were located within resected pancreatic ductal adenocarcinoma, how abundant they were, and what qualities they showed.

The germline V gene encodes CDR1 LGHNT and CDR2 FRNRAP. From the cysteine up to the phenylalanine, the CDR3 has a length of 14 residues. CDR3 DNA only is kept here, 42 bases in frame from base 1. The junction shows trimming of 10 bases on V and 7 bases on J, and the gene matches do not reach 10 bases of it. Points the paper makes about the study in general: Tumor versus blood clonality comparisons may be biased because tumors are enriched in CD45RO+ effector rather than naive T cells, biasing toward lower diversity. Compared with tumor samples, blood samples had more total productive templates and around 8-fold more unique clonotypes. T-cell clonality did not differ significantly between tumor and blood, with mean clonality roughly 0.1 in tumors and less than 0.08 in blood. Because inoperable disease is present at presentation in most pancreatic cancer patients, the resected cohort was biased toward the minority with early-stage disease.

TCR beta CDR3 regions were amplified from genomic DNA using the immunoSEQ hsTCRB kit. An Illumina HiSeq system was used to carry out high-throughput TRB CDR3 sequencing. On the study's bioinformatics: The immunoSEQ software was used to analyze the sequencing reads, and any nonproductive sequences containing premature stops or frame-shifts were left out. Clonality of the repertoire was calculated as one minus the Shannon entropy normalized by log2 of the number of unique productive sequences. In its TCRdb copy, this immuneACCESS table keeps in-frame sequences only and misses some clones. Where compared with another copy, unresolved V genes explain less than half of these, and the others have no known cause. The DNA gave D and trimming, while V, J and clone size come from that table. This sample has roughly 100,000 clones in its table, and 90% to 95% of those were observed once. The biggest ten clones account for roughly 3.1% of the sample.

The selected pancreatic ductal adenocarcinoma patients had received surgery without neoadjuvant therapy. Peripheral blood was collected in heparin tubes, and PBMCs were isolated by histopaque density gradient and cryopreserved in approximately 10% DMSO. The DNeasy Blood and Tissue Kit, with Proteinase K and RNase treatment, was used to extract genomic DNA from roughly seven PBMC specimens and 9 or 10 flash-frozen tumor specimens. This clone came up a few times. This receptor's antigen is unknown. No much larger clone exists at a distance of one base, and base qualities are not known. The V and J segments used are TRBV12-5 and TRBJ2-1, with 10 bases matching TRBD2. The receptor's source is a human donor with pancreatic ductal adenocarcinoma. What was sequenced was PBMCs. The nucleotide sequence reads TGTGCTACCTTAGCGGGAGGATTACGGAATGAGCAGTTCTTC. It encodes CATLAGGLRNEQFF.